This T cell receptor beta chain is from a study of cytomegalovirus exposure and HLA in healthy donors. Study overall: From donors who were HLA-typed, an early data release held about 85 million unique TCRs. Findings and caveats of the study: Most TCR beta V segments were productive about 90% or about 30% of the time in an earlier analysis. With later analysis, a missense DCLRE1C variant became linked to TCR beta V- and J-gene trimming. One cluster of highly shared sequence variants probably arose as a sequencing artifact.

This CDR3 has 15 residues. Germline lookup yields CDR1 SSHAT and CDR2 FNYEAQ (reference sequence). This clone was found a few times. The antigen is not known. The germline gene is not matched at one end of the junction; a read error may be the cause. PCR involved 60 Vbeta and 13 Jbeta primers. The protocol was immunoSEQ multiplex PCR, while the TCRdb copy is restricted to in-frame clones and leaves out a portion. The table shows fewer than 150,000 clones, with about 75% occurring only once. The rearrangement joins TRBV7-7 to TRBJ2-1, with D maybe TRBD2 (6 bases). What was sequenced was PBMCs. This TCR was sampled from a woman aged 25 to 39 in good health and CMV-seronegative. Here the CDR3 reads CASSLDGSSYNEQFF. CDR3 DNA sequence: TGTGCTAGCAGCTTAGACGGGAGCTCCTACAATGAGCAGTTCTTC. The full variable domain, with the rest looked up from reference TRBV7-7 and TRBJ2-1, is GAGVSQSPRYKVTKRGQDVTLRCDPISSHATLYWYQQALGQGPEFLTYFNYEAQPDKSGLPSDRFSAERPEGSISTLTIQRTEQRDSAMYRCASSLDGSSYNEQFFGPGTRLTVL.